The 20 T cell receptor beta chains presented below share a single source sample, sequenced in a study of CD8+CD57+ T cells in acquired aplastic anemia. Template material for TCR beta VDJ and CDR3 profiling consisted of genomic DNA. TCRdb analysed the reads with MiXCR anew, one entry per CDR3 protein. The table has approximately 380,000 distinct CDR3 sequences, roughly 64% seen once. The sequenced material came from sorted CD4+, CD8+, or CD8+CD57+ T cells (not recorded which) from PBMCs. Every receptor here comes from a human donor in good health, serving as a control.

The chain carries TRBV2 and TRBJ2-7; TRBD1 matches at 11 bases. V lost 4 bases, J lost 4 bases, and 9 bases stayed unmatched. The CDR3 has 16 residues. The germline V gene encodes CDR1 SNHLY and CDR2 FYNNEI. The CDR3 here is CASSASGTGGGYEQYF. Written as DNA, the CDR3 is TGTGCCAGCAGTGCCTCCGGGACAGGGGGAGGATACGAGCAGTACTTC.

This clonotype has only one observation. The V gene is TRBV7-8, the J gene TRBJ2-3; TRBD1 matches 8 bases. CDR1 and CDR2 (germline): SGHVS, FQNEAQ. Germline trimming cut 5 bases from V and 13 bases from J; bases unmatched to any gene: 17. This CDR3 contains 15 residues. This chain's CDR3 is CASSPVRDRYNREYF. DNA of the CDR3: TGTGCCAGCAGCCCCGTCCGGGACAGGTACAATCGGGAGTATTTT.

The rearrangement joins TRBV9 to TRBJ2-3; 8 nucleotides match TRBD2. Per the germline V gene, CDR1 is SGDLS and CDR2 is YYNGEE. The CDR3 is 15 amino acids. After removal of 2 bases from V and 4 bases from J, the junction contained 6 bases not matched to a gene. CDR3 bases: TGTGCCAGCAGCGTGAGCGGGGGTAGCTCAGATACGCAGTATTTT. Amino acid sequence: CASSVSGGSSDTQYF.

This clonotype was detected ten times or more. V and J are TRBV9 and TRBJ2-1; 11 bases agree with TRBD2. The CDR3 is 17 residues long. V lost 4 bases, J lost 7 bases, and 13 bases stayed unmatched. Germline-derived CDR1 and CDR2 are SGDLS and YYNGEE. The CDR3 reads CASSTYFSGGAFNEQFF. The CDR3 DNA follows: TGTGCCAGCAGCACGTACTTTAGCGGGGGGGCATTTAATGAGCAGTTCTTC.

This clonotype was seen just once. V is TRBV20-1 and J is TRBJ1-1, with 8 bases lining up with TRBD1. After removal of 6 bases from V and 9 bases from J, the junction contained 12 bases not matched to a gene. This CDR3 is built from 13 residues. Germline V gives CDR1 DFQATT, CDR2 SNEGSKA (reference sequence). CDR3 coding DNA: TGCAGTGCCCAAGCCGGGACAGGCACCAAAGCTTTCTTT. It yields the protein CSAQAGTGTKAFF.

With respect to this clonotype: Being one base from a much bigger clone, this may be a read error. The rearrangement joins TRBV4-3 to TRBJ1-2, with D unclear. Germline V gives CDR1 LGHNA, CDR2 YSLEER. The CDR3 consists of 14 residues. DNA for the CDR3: TGCACCAGCAGCCCCCGTACGACGGTCTATGGCTACACCTTC. Translated: CTSSPRTTVYGYTF.

V gene TRBV7-8 combines with J gene TRBJ2-2; D perhaps matches TRBD2 (6 bases). Germline V gene data show CDR1 as SGHVS and CDR2 as FQNEAQ. The CDR3 length is 16 residues. The V end lost 6 bases, the J end lost 14 bases, and 28 bases lay between the germline ends. The CDR3 DNA is TGTGCCAGCAGGTCAGCGGGCCTCGAGAACCCCGGGTTCCTGTTTTTT. Its translation is CASRSAGLENPGFLFF.

This clonotype was recorded many times. V is TRBV4-3 and J is TRBJ2-2; D is possibly TRBD2 (5 bases). From germline, CDR1 is LGHNA and CDR2 YSLEER. The V and J ends lost 0 bases and 7 bases respectively, with 9 bases between them. CDR3 length: 14 residues. CDR3 sequence (DNA): TGCGCCAGCAGCCAAGATCCCCGGGACGGGGAGCTGTTTTTT. It yields the protein CASSQDPRDGELFF.

This clonotype has ten or more counts. The chain couples TRBV6-5 to TRBJ1-2; possibly TRBD1 for D (6 bases). Between the trimmed V and J ends, which lost 7 bases and 0 bases, there was a span of 9 bases. The length of the CDR3 is 13 residues. In germline, CDR1 is MNHEY, CDR2 SVGAGI. DNA for the CDR3: TGTGCCAGCAAGAGACAGGCTAACTATGGCTACACCTTC. Protein product: CASKRQANYGYTF.

The chain combines TRBV30 with TRBJ1-4; 9 nucleotides align to TRBD1. The CDR3 contains 15 residues. Germline loops: CDR1 GTSNPN, CDR2 SVGIG (reference sequence). Trimming removed 4 bases from V and 0 bases from J; junction bases left unmatched: 3. For the CDR3, the DNA is TGTGCCTGGACGACAGGGGGAACAACTAATGAAAAACTGTTTTTT. Residues: CAWTTGGTTNEKLFF.

The chain uses TRBV10-3 and TRBJ1-1; TRBD1 matches at 10 bases. V gave up 2 bases and J gave up 5 bases; unmatched junction bases: 5. The CDR3 is 15 residues long. Germline V gene lookup returns CDR1 ENHRY and CDR2 SYGVKD. CDR3 DNA sequence: TGTGCCATCAGTGAGGACGGGACAGGGGTTACTGAAGCTTTCTTT. Translation: CAISEDGTGVTEAFF.

This clonotype was counted a few times. The chain has TRBV15 and TRBJ2-2, with 10 nucleotides matching TRBD2. Germline V gene data show CDR1 as LNHNV and CDR2 as YYDKDF (reference sequence). After removal of 1 base from V and 8 bases from J, the junction contained 4 bases not matched to a gene. The CDR3 is made up of 15 amino acids. The CDR3 coding sequence is TGTGCCACCAGCAGAGCTACGGGACTAGCGGGGGAGCTGTTTTTT. Its protein is CATSRATGLAGELFF.

The chain combines TRBV20-1 with TRBJ2-7; D unresolved. The length of the CDR3 is 14 residues. Trimming shortened V by 3 bases and J by 1 base, and 13 bases separated the two germline ends. Per germline, CDR1 DFQATT and CDR2 SNEGSKA (reference sequence). The CDR3 region is CSASPTGRSYEQYF. The CDR3, as DNA: TGCAGTGCTAGCCCCACGGGTCGTTCCTACGAGCAGTACTTC.

The chain recombines TRBV9 with TRBJ1-2; D might be TRBD1 (6 bases). CDR1 and CDR2 (germline): SGDLS, YYNGEE. V lost 3 bases and J lost 5, with 17 bases in between. CDR3 length equals 15 residues. In DNA, the CDR3 is TGTGCCAGCAGCGCGACTAGCGGGGGCGGGTATGGCTACACCTTC. This encodes CASSATSGGGYGYTF.

With respect to this clonotype: Sequence at one end of the junction differs from germline and may be a read error. The chain couples TRBV7-9 to TRBJ1-2; 11 bases fit TRBD1. Germline CDR1 and CDR2: SEHNR and FQNEAQ (reference sequence). The CDR3 is made up of 14 amino acids. CDR3 sequence: CASSSRTGGEGYPF. CDR3 DNA sequence: TGTGCCAGCAGCTCTAGGACAGGGGGCGAAGGTTACCCCTTC.

This clonotype was recorded only once. This chain's CDR3 is CASSTGTGRQYCYTF. The CDR3 bases are TGTGCCAGCAGCACAGGAACGGGACGGCAGTATTGCTACACCTTC. The chain couples TRBV7-3 to TRBJ1-2, with a weak D call TRBD1 (5 bases). Per the germline V gene, CDR1 is SGHTA and CDR2 is FQGTGA. The CDR3 is 15 residues long. The V gene lost 5 bases and the J gene lost 9 bases, with 22 bases spanning the gap.

Note on this clonotype: Likely a read error: the CDR3 ends without its conserved phenylalanine or tryptophan. The limits of the CDR3 on the DNA are not certain, so only TCRdb's listed CDR3 is given. The rearrangement joins TRBV7-3 to TRBJ1-2; the table's D call, TRBD1, has no DNA check behind it. 13 amino acids form the CDR3, both terminal residues included. CDR1 is SGHTA, CDR2 FQGTGA, per germline. The CDR3 loop reads CASSRRGADVCTR.

The chain carries TRBV7-2 and TRBJ1-2; D perhaps matches TRBD1 (5 bases). The CDR3 runs 15 residues. Between the trimmed V and J ends, which lost 3 bases and 13 bases, there was a span of 24 bases. CDR1 is SGHTA, CDR2 FQGNSA, per germline. The CDR3 nucleotides are TGTGCCAGCAGCTTTTCCCGGGGGAGCACTGATGCTTTCACCTTC. Protein sequence: CASSFSRGSTDAFTF.

This chain connects TRBV20-1 to TRBJ1-5, with 7 bases that match TRBD1. V was pared by 3 bases and J by 5 bases, with 10 bases of the junction left unmatched. CDR3 length: 15 amino acids. CDR1 DFQATT and CDR2 SNEGSKA come from the germline V gene (reference sequence). The CDR3 loop reads CSAREQGKAYQPQHF. DNA for the CDR3: TGCAGTGCTAGGGAACAGGGGAAAGCCTATCAGCCCCAGCATTTT.

This clonotype was found many times. The genes are TRBV9 and TRBJ2-7; a possible D gene is TRBD2 (6 bases). The CDR3 spans 12 residues. Trimming cost V 1 base and J 6 bases, with 8 bases left between them. Germline V gene data show CDR1 as SGDLS and CDR2 as YYNGEE. CDR3 nucleotide sequence: TGTGCCAGCAGCGTATTCGGGGGCGAGCAGTACTTC. It is translated as CASSVFGGEQYF.